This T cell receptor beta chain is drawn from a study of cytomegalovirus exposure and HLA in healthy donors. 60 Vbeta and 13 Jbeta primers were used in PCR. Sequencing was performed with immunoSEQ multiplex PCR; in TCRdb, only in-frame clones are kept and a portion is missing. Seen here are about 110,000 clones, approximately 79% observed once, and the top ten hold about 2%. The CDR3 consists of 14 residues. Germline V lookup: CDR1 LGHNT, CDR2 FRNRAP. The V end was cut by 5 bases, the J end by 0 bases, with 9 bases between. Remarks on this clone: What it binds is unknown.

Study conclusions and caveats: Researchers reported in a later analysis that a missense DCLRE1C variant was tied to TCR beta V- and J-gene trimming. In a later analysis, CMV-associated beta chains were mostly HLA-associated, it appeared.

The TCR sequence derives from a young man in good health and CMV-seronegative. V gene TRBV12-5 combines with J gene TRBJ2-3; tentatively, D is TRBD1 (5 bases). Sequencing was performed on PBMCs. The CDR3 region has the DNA TGTGCTAGTGGTAGGGGATTTAGCACAGATACGCAGTATTTT. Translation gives CASGRGFSTDTQYF.